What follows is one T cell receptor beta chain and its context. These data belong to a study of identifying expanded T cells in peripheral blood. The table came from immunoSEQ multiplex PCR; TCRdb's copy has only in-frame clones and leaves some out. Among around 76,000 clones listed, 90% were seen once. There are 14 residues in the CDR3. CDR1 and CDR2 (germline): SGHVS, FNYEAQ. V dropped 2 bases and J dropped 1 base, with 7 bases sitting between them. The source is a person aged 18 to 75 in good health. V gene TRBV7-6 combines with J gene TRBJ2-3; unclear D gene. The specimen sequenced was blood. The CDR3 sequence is CASSLRSGTDTQYF. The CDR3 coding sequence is TGTGCCAGCAGCTTAAGATCCGGCACAGATACGCAGTATTTT. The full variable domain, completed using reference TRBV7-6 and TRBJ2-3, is GAGVSQSPRYKVTKRGQDVALRCDPISGHVSLYWYRQALGQGPEFLTYFNYEAQQDKSGLPNDRFSAERPEGSISTLTIQRTEQRDSAMYRCASSLRSGTDTQYFGPGTRLTVL.